Listed below are T cell receptor beta chains from one sample, sequenced in a study of blood T cells in healthy people across ages. TCRdb reprocessed the 5' RACE reads via MiXCR and lists one record per CDR3 protein. This sample has about 830,000 distinct CDR3 sequences, with around 62% found just once. Material for sequencing was blood. The receptors come from a man aged 25-45 years in good health. Both conserved end residues are part of each CDR3. Fields, in order: V gene, D gene, J gene, CDR3 length, clone size, CDR3 protein, CDR3 DNA. The D gene is left open where the match is weak. Size tells how often a clone was seen (once, few, many) or the class of an expanded clone, and some rows leave it out.

TRBV12-3/TRBV12-4	TRBD1	TRBJ1-6	14	-	CASRSTGVGSPLHF	TGTGCCAGCAGATCCACAGGGGTTGGCTCACCCCTCCACTTT
TRBV6-6	-	TRBJ1-1	10	few	CASRNTEAFF	TGTGCCAGCAGGAACACTGAAGCTTTCTTT
TRBV7-9	TRBD1	TRBJ1-1	13	-	CASSLTGDTEAFF	TGTGCCAGCAGCTTAACAGGGGACACTGAAGCTTTCTTT
TRBV12-3/TRBV12-4	-	TRBJ2-1	16	-	CASSLLFSSSYNEQFF	TGTGCCAGCAGTTTGCTTTTTTCAAGCTCCTACAATGAGCAGTTCTTC
TRBV29-1	-	TRBJ2-1	14	-	CSVDPSGRANEQFF	TGCAGCGTTGACCCTTCCGGCAGGGCAAATGAGCAGTTCTTC
TRBV20-1	-	TRBJ2-1	15	-	CSAREGGRSYNEQFF	TGCAGTGCTAGAGAAGGAGGGAGATCCTACAATGAGCAGTTCTTC
TRBV7-3	-	TRBJ2-1	14	-	CASSSTGGYNEQFF	TGTGCCAGCAGCTCGACCGGGGGATACAATGAGCAGTTCTTC
TRBV6-6	-	TRBJ2-2	14	-	CAIPQGRESGELFF	TGTGCCATCCCACAGGGACGGGAATCCGGGGAGCTGTTTTTT
TRBV13	-	TRBJ2-7	15	few	CASSLVGGPSYEQYF	TGTGCCAGCAGCTTAGTCGGGGGGCCCTCCTACGAGCAGTACTTC
TRBV20-1	TRBD2	TRBJ2-3	15	once	CSGRLAALSTDTQYF	TGCAGTGGAAGACTAGCGGCACTCTCCACAGATACGCAGTATTTT
TRBV4-1	TRBD1	TRBJ1-2	17	-	CASSQDQWDRTYYGYTF	TGCGCCAGCAGCCAAGATCAATGGGACAGGACCTACTATGGCTACACCTTC
TRBV5-1	-	TRBJ1-2	15	-	CASSLDQGARGGYTF	TGCGCCAGCAGCTTGGACCAAGGGGCGCGTGGTGGCTACACCTTC
TRBV6-1	TRBD1	TRBJ2-3	14	-	CASSPGQAGATQYF	TGTGCCAGCAGCCCCGGACAGGCAGGAGCTACGCAGTATTTT
TRBV28	TRBD1	TRBJ2-2	14	-	CASKGTGYPGELFF	TGTGCCAGCAAAGGGACAGGGTACCCCGGGGAGCTGTTTTTT
TRBV11-1	-	TRBJ1-4	13	-	CASSYEGNEKLFF	TGTGCCAGCAGCTACGAAGGAAATGAAAAACTGTTTTTT
TRBV4-3	-	TRBJ2-5	15	-	CASSQEWRGQETQYF	TGCGCCAGCAGCCAAGAGTGGAGGGGCCAAGAGACCCAGTACTTC
TRBV20-1	-	TRBJ1-1	12	-	CSAWNSPTEAFF	TGCAGTGCTTGGAATTCCCCCACTGAAGCTTTCTTT
TRBV6-2/TRBV6-3	-	TRBJ1-5	15	-	CASSYALLLNQPQHF	TGTGCCAGCAGTTACGCCCTGCTGTTGAATCAGCCCCAGCATTTT